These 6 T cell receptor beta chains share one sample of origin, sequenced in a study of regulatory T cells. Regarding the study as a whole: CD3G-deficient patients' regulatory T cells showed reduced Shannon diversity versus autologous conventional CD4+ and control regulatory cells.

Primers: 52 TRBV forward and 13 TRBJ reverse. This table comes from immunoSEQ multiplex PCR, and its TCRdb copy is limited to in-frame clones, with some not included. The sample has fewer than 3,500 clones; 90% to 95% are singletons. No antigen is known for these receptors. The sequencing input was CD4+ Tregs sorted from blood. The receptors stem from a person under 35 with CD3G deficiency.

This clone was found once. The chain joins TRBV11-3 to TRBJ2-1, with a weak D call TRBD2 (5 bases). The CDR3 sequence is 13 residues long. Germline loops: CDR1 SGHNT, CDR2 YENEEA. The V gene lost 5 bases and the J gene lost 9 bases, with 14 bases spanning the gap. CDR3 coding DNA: TGTGCCAGCAGCGTCGTGAGCCGGGGTGAGCAGTTCTTC. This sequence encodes CASSVVSRGEQFF.

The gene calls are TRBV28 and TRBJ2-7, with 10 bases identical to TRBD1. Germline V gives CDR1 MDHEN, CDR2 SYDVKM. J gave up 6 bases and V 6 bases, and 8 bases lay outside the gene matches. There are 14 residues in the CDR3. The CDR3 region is CASRPGQGFAEQYF. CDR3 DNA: TGTGCCAGCAGGCCGGGACAGGGGTTTGCCGAGCAGTACTTC.

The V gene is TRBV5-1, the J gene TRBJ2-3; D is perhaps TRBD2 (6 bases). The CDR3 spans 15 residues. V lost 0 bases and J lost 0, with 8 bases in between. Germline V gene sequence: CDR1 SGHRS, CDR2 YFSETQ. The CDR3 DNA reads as TGCGCCAGCAGCTTGGGGAGGGTAAGCACAGATACGCAGTATTTT. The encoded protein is CASSLGRVSTDTQYF.

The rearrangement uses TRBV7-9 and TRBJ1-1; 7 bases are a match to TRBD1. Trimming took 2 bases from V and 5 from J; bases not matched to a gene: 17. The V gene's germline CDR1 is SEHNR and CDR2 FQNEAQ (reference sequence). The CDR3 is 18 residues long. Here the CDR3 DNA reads TGTGCCAGCAGCTTAAAGGGTGGGACAGTCACCGAGGGTACTGAAGCTTTCTTT. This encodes CASSLKGGTVTEGTEAFF.

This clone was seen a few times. The CDR3 spells CASSYLAGETQYF. The CDR3 nucleotides are TGTGCCAGCAGTTACCTAGCGGGAGAGACCCAGTACTTC. The J gene is TRBJ2-5, the V gene TRBV6-6; 8 nucleotides match TRBD2. The CDR3 length is 13 residues. Germline V lookup: CDR1 MNHNY, CDR2 SVGAGI (reference sequence). V dropped 2 bases and J dropped 4; count of bases not matched to a gene: 0.

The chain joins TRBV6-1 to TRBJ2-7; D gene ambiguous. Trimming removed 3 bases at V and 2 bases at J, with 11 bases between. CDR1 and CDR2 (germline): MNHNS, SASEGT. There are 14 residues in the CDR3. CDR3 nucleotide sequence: TGTGCCAGCAGTGAGACATGGGGTGCCTACGAGCAGTACTTC. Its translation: CASSETWGAYEQYF.